The 7 T cell receptor beta chains given below trace back to one sample, sequenced in a study of T cells in tuberculosis. Assay used: immunoSEQ multiplex PCR; TCRdb lists only in-frame clones, some missing. There are around 30,000 clones in the sample; 85% to 95% occur only once, and 4% to 5.5% lies in the top ten. The specimen sequenced was PBMCs. These receptors were collected from a donor between 10 and 29 years old with latent tuberculosis or without tuberculosis infection.

The V call is TRBV19, the J call TRBJ2-1; D is perhaps TRBD2 (6 bases). The germline V gene encodes CDR1 LNHDA and CDR2 SQIVND (reference sequence). V shed 7 bases and J shed 1 base, with 11 bases lying between them. This CDR3 comprises 14 residues. The CDR3 DNA follows: TGTGCCAGTAATCCGGGGGTTTCCTACAATGAGCAGTTCTTC. Its translation: CASNPGVSYNEQFF.

V and J are TRBV27 and TRBJ2-1; no firm D call. The CDR3 is 15 residues long. The V and J ends lost 0 bases and 2 bases respectively, with 8 bases between them. Germline CDR1 MNHEY, CDR2 SMNVEV (reference sequence). This CDR3 reads CASSLSASTYNEQFF. The CDR3 DNA is TGTGCCAGCAGTTTATCGGCCAGTACCTACAATGAGCAGTTCTTC.

The V gene is TRBV7-3, the J gene TRBJ1-1; D is perhaps TRBD1 (6 bases). The germline CDR1 and CDR2 sequences are SGHTA and FQGTGA. The CDR3 contains 14 residues. The V end lost 3 bases, the J end lost 3 bases, and 11 bases lay between the germline ends. DNA of the CDR3: TGTGCCAGCAGCTTGGGGGCGAAGTACACTGAAGCTTTCTTT. It translates to CASSLGAKYTEAFF.

This sequence joins TRBV4-1 and TRBJ2-7; TRBD1 matches 8 bases. CDR3 length equals 14 residues. V gave up 10 bases and J gave up 6 bases; unmatched junction bases: 14. Per germline, CDR1 MGHRA and CDR2 YSYEKL. CDR3 sequence: CATDAGTGLSEQYF. CDR3 sequence (DNA): TGCGCCACGGATGCCGGGACAGGATTAAGCGAGCAGTACTTC.

The chain is built from TRBV28 and TRBJ1-1; D call uncertain. The CDR3 extends over 12 amino acids. V lost 6 bases and J lost 8, with 13 bases in between. Per germline, CDR1 MDHEN and CDR2 SYDVKM. DNA of the CDR3: TGTGCCAGCAGCCCTCAGCGGTCCGAAGCTTTCTTT. Its translation is CASSPQRSEAFF.

The chain employs TRBV18 and TRBJ1-2; perhaps TRBD1 as D (5 bases). The CDR3 length is 14 residues. Germline assignment: CDR1 KGHSH and CDR2 LQKENI. V lost 3 bases to trimming and J lost 6 bases, with 14 bases between them. The CDR3 spells CASSPSQGVDGYTF. CDR3 bases: TGTGCCAGCTCACCTTCCCAGGGCGTCGATGGCTACACCTTC.

The chain joins TRBV29-1 to TRBJ1-1; D remains unclear. There are 13 residues in the CDR3. Between the trimmed V and J ends, which lost 4 bases and 3 bases, there was a span of 12 bases. The germline V gene encodes CDR1 SQVTM and CDR2 ANQGSEA. The CDR3 sequence is CSVGGVTYTEAFF. For the CDR3, the DNA is TGCAGCGTTGGCGGGGTTACGTACACTGAAGCTTTCTTT.